These T cell receptor beta chains were read from a single sample in a study of glioma-infiltrating T cells. TCRdb fed the multiplex PCR reads into MiXCR, producing one record per CDR3 protein. The data contain around 190,000 distinct CDR3 sequences, more than 25% of them seen just once; the ten biggest clones take up around 20%. Material: glioma tissue, nonneoplastic brain tissue, or PBMCs (not recorded which). The receptors originated from a human donor with low-grade glioma or glioblastoma, undergoing nonglioma brain surgery, or in good health (not recorded which). The CDR3 runs from the conserved cysteine through the conserved F or W. A D gene is named only where the DNA matches it firmly. Not all rows give a size; the values are once, few, many and, for expanded clones, a class.

v_call	d_call	j_call	clone_size	cdr3_aa	cdr3_nt
TRBV7-3	TRBD2	TRBJ2-1	many	CASSLTEGTSGRAEQFF	TGTGCCAGCAGCTTAACGGAAGGGACTAGCGGGAGGGCTGAGCAGTTCTTC
TRBV7-9	-	TRBJ1-1	many	CASSFMEQGTEAFF	TGTGCCAGCAGCTTTATGGAGCAGGGGACTGAAGCTTTCTTT
TRBV7-3	TRBD2	TRBJ2-7	-	CASSETGGDYEQYF	TGTGCCAGCAGCGAAACGGGGGGTGACTACGAGCAGTACTTC
TRBV5-1	-	TRBJ2-7	-	CASSFMSGREQYF	TGCGCCAGCAGCTTTATGTCAGGGAGAGAGCAGTACTTC
TRBV19	-	TRBJ1-5	many	CASSGTSYQPQHF	TGTGCCAGTAGTGGCACATCCTATCAGCCCCAGCATTTT
TRBV6-1	-	TRBJ2-1	many	CASSYPGNEQFF	TGTGCCAGCAGTTATCCCGGTAATGAGCAGTTCTTC
TRBV2	-	TRBJ2-3	many	CASSYVSGAQYF	TGTGCCAGCAGTTACGTCTCGGGTGCGCAGTATTTT
TRBV11-2	-	TRBJ1-1	many	CASSSHFGASFF	TGTGCCAGCAGCTCCCACTTTGGAGCGTCTTTCTTT
TRBV29-1	-	TRBJ1-4	many	CSVGGPREKLFF	TGCAGCGTCGGGGGGCCGCGTGAAAAACTGTTTTTT
TRBV20-1	-	TRBJ2-5	many	CSARENEGAGGRETQYF	TGCAGTGCTAGAGAAAATGAAGGGGCAGGGGGGAGGGAGACCCAGTACTTC
TRBV4-2	TRBD1	TRBJ2-4	few	CASSRGTGENIQYF	TGTGCCAGCAGCCGAGGGACAGGGGAAAACATTCAGTACTTC
TRBV3-1	TRBD1	TRBJ2-3	many	CASSQVRTGPSTDTQYF	TGTGCCAGCAGCCAAGTCAGGACAGGGCCTAGCACAGATACGCAGTATTTT
TRBV20-1	TRBD1	TRBJ2-3	many	CSAVERTGNTDTQYF	TGCAGTGCAGTTGAACGGACAGGAAACACAGATACGCAGTATTTT
TRBV24-1	-	TRBJ1-2	many	CATSDGDPLNYGYTF	TGTGCCACCAGTGATGGAGACCCATTAAATTATGGCTACACCTTC
TRBV7-2	-	TRBJ2-4	-	CASRKFPLDGPKNIQYF	TGTGCCAGCAGGAAGTTCCCCCTAGATGGGCCCAAAAACATTCAGTACTTC
TRBV7-2	-	TRBJ2-3	many	CASSQRGPPDTQYF	TGTGCCAGCAGCCAACGTGGGCCCCCAGATACGCAGTATTTT
TRBV3-1	TRBD1	TRBJ1-6	many	CASSLDRGNSPLHF	TGTGCCAGCAGCTTAGACAGGGGAAATTCACCCCTCCACTTT
TRBV6-6	TRBD2	TRBJ2-1	-	CSSSYSLTGGITAQFF	TGTTCCAGCAGTTACTCGCTTACGGGAGGGATTACTGCTCAGTTCTTC
TRBV5-1	-	TRBJ2-1	-	CASSLEAGSFYNEQFF	TGCGCCAGCAGCTTGGAAGCAGGCAGCTTCTACAATGAGCAGTTCTTC
TRBV5-1	TRBD2	TRBJ2-3	-	CASSEIAGVLADTQYF	TGCGCCAGCAGCGAAATAGCGGGAGTCTTGGCAGATACGCAGTATTTT
TRBV27	TRBD1	TRBJ2-3	many	CANRDRGPTDTQYF	TGTGCCAACCGAGACAGGGGTCCCACAGATACGCAGTATTTT
TRBV4-3	-	TRBJ1-1	many	CASSQGLMGTEAFF	TGCGCCAGCAGCCAAGGTCTGATGGGCACTGAAGCTTTCTTT
TRBV29-1	-	TRBJ2-7	-	CSVSKRLSEQYF	TGCAGCGTTTCAAAAAGGTTGTCCGAGCAGTACTTC
TRBV25-1	TRBD2	TRBJ2-3	-	CASSELTSGGGTDTQYF	TGTGCCAGCAGTGAATTGACTAGCGGAGGGGGCACAGATACGCAGTATTTT
TRBV5-5	TRBD2	TRBJ2-1	few	CASSSYSGTSHNEQFF	TGTGCTAGCAGCTCGTATTCCGGGACTAGCCATAATGAGCAGTTCTTC
TRBV6-4	TRBD2	TRBJ2-1	few	CASSSGLADRMNEQFF	TGTGCCAGCAGTAGCGGACTAGCAGATAGGATGAATGAGCAGTTCTTC
TRBV11-2	-	TRBJ2-5	-	CASSLMTLQETQYF	TGTGCCAGCAGCTTAATGACTCTCCAAGAGACCCAGTACTTC
TRBV5-6	-	TRBJ2-1	-	CATRRWRNLAPNEQFF	TGTGCCACCCGACGTTGGAGGAATCTTGCCCCCAATGAGCAGTTCTTC